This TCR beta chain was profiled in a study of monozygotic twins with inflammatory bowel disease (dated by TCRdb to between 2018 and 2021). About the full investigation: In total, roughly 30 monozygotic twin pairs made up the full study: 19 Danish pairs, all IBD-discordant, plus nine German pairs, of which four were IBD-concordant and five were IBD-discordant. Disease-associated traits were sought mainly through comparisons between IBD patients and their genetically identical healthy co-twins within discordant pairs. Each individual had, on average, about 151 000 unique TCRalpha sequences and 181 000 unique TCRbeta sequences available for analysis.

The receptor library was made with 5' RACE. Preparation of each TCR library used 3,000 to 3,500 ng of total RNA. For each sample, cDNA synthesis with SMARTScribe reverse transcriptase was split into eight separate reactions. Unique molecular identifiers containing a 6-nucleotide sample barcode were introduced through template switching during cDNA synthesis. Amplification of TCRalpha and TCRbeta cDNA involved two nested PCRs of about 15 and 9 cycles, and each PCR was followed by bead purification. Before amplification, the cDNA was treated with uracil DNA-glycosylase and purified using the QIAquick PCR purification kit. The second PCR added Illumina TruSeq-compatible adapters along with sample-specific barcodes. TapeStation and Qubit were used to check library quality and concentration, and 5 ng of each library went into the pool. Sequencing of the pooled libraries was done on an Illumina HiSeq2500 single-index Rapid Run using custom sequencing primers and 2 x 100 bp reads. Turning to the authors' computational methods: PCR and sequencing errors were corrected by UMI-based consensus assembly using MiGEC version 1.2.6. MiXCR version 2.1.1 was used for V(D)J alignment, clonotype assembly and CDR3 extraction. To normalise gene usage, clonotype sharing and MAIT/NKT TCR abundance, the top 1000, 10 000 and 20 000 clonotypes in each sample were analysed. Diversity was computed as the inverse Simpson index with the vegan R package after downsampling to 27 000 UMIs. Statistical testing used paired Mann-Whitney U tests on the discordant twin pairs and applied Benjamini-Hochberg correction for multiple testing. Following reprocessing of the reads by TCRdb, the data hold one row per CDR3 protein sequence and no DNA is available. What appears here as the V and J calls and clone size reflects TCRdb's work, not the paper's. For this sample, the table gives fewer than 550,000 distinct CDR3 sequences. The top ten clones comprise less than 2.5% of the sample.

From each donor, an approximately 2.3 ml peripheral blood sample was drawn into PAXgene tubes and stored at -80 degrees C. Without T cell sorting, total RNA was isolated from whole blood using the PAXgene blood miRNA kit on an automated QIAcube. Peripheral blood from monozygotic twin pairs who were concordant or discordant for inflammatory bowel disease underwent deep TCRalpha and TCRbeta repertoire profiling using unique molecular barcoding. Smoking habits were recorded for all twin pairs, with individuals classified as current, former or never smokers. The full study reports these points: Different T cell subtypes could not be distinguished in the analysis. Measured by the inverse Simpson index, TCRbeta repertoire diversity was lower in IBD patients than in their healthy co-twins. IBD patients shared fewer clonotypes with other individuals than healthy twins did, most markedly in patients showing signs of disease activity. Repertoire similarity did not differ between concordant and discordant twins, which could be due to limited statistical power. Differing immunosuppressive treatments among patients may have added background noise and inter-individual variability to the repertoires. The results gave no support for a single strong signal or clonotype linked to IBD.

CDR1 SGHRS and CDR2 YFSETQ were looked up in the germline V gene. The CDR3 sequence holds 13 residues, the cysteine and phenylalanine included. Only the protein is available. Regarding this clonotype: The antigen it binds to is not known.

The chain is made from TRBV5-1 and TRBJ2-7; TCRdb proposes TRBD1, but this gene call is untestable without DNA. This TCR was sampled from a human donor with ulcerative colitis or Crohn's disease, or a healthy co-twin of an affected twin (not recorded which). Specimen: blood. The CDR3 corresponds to CASRPQQGGEQYF.